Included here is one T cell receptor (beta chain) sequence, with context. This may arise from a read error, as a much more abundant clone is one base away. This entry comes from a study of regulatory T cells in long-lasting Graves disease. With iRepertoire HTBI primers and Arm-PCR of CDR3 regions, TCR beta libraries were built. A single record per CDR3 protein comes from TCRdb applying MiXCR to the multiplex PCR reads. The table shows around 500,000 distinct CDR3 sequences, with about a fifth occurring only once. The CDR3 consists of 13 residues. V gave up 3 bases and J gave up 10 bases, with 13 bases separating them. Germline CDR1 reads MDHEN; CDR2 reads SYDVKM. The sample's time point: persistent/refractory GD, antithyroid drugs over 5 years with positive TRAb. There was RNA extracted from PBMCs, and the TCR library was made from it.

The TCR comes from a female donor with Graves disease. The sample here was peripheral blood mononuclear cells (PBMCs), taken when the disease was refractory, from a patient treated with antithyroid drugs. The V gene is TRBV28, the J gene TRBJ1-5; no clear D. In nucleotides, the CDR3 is TGTGCCAGCAGTTTGACGAGTCTTGGTCCCCAGCATTTT. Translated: CASSLTSLGPQHF.